Presented here are 17 T cell receptor beta chains from one specimen sequenced in a study of cytomegalovirus exposure and HLA in healthy donors. Some clones are missing from TCRdb's copy, which holds only in-frame ones; the method was immunoSEQ multiplex PCR. This table holds about 160,000 clones, approximately 96% found once. Sequenced: PBMCs. These TCRs come from a woman aged 18-30 years in good health and CMV-seronegative.

The chain carries TRBV5-1 and TRBJ1-1; D unclear. Germline V gene sequence: CDR1 SGHRS, CDR2 YFSETQ. CDR3 size: 13 residues. V lost 7 bases, J lost 1 base, and 11 bases lay in between. CDR3 loop: CASGNLGNTEAFF. The CDR3 region has the DNA TGCGCCAGCGGAAATCTAGGGAACACTGAAGCTTTCTTT.

The rearrangement uses TRBV6-1 and TRBJ2-7; the D gene is possibly TRBD1 (6 bases). The CDR3 loop spans 11 amino acids. V lost 11 bases to trimming and J lost 2 bases, with 10 bases between them. Germline lookup yields CDR1 MNHNS and CDR2 SASEGT. The CDR3, as DNA: TGTGCCCTGGGGGCAGCCTACGAGCAGTACTTC. It encodes CALGAAYEQYF.

The chain carries TRBV2 and TRBJ1-2; D perhaps matches TRBD1 (6 bases). Trimming removed 1 base from V and 4 bases from J, with 10 bases in between. The germline V gene has CDR1 SNHLY and CDR2 FYNNEI. The CDR3 covers 14 residues. The CDR3 reads CASSEGAGVYGYTF. Here the CDR3 DNA reads TGTGCCAGCAGTGAAGGGGCAGGGGTCTATGGCTACACCTTC.

The chain couples TRBV6-1 to TRBJ2-7, with D perhaps matching TRBD1 (6 bases). V was trimmed by 1 base and J by 0 bases, leaving 10 bases between them. The germline gives CDR1 MNHNS, CDR2 SASEGT. The CDR3 covers 15 residues. The CDR3 loop is CASSEGGDTSYEQYF. In DNA form, the CDR3 reads TGTGCCAGCAGTGAAGGAGGGGACACCTCCTACGAGCAGTACTTC.

The genes are TRBV19 and TRBJ2-2, with TRBD1 matching over 12 bases. CDR3 size: 15 residues. Germline V lookup: CDR1 LNHDA, CDR2 SQIVND (reference sequence). With V trimmed by 3 bases and J by 7 bases, 3 bases remained unmatched. This chain's CDR3 is CASSIGTGGFGELFF. CDR3 in DNA: TGTGCCAGTAGTATTGGGACAGGGGGCTTCGGGGAGCTGTTTTTT.

The chain's CDR3 is CASSQDSGRASNQPQHF. DNA for the CDR3: TGTGCCAGCAGCCAAGACTCGGGGAGAGCGAGCAATCAGCCCCAGCATTTT. The chain links TRBV4-2 to TRBJ1-5; no firm D call. V lost 0 bases and J lost 1, with 13 bases in between. Germline-derived CDR1 and CDR2 are LGHNA and YNFKEQ. This CDR3 contains 17 residues.

This clone is a singleton in its sample. The genes are TRBV11-2 and TRBJ2-5, with D maybe TRBD2 (6 bases). V lost 1 base, J lost 2 bases, and 11 bases lay in between. Germline V gene sequence: CDR1 SGHAT, CDR2 FQNNGV. There are 15 residues in the CDR3. CDR3 residues: CASSLGVAGQETQYF. The CDR3 DNA follows: TGTGCCAGCAGCTTAGGTGTGGCGGGACAAGAGACCCAGTACTTC.

The J gene is TRBJ1-2, the V gene TRBV7-9; 10 nucleotides match TRBD1. Losses at the gene ends were 5 bases for V and 6 bases for J; bases not matched to a gene: 9. The germline gives CDR1 SEHNR, CDR2 FQNEAQ (reference sequence). The CDR3 spans 15 residues. In nucleotides, the CDR3 is TGTGCCAGCAGCGAACCGGGACAGGGGATAAATGGCTACACCTTC. This codes for CASSEPGQGINGYTF.

This chain links TRBV5-6 with TRBJ1-5; 8 bases line up with TRBD1. V dropped 1 base and J dropped 11; count of bases not matched to a gene: 11. Per the germline V gene, CDR1 is SGHDT and CDR2 is YYEEEE. The CDR3 totals 15 residues. The CDR3 nucleotides are TGTGCCAGCAGCTTGCGGACAGGGTCCAATGAGGCCCAGCATTTT. Encoded protein: CASSLRTGSNEAQHF.

The J gene is TRBJ1-4, the V gene TRBV27, with 8 bases identical to TRBD1. Losses at the gene ends were 5 bases for V and 4 bases for J; bases not matched to a gene: 6. Germline-derived CDR1 and CDR2 are MNHEY and SMNVEV (reference sequence). This CDR3 region has 15 residues. The CDR3 DNA reads TGTGCCAGCAGTCTAAGCAGGGGGCTTAATGAAAAACTGTTTTTT. Protein: CASSLSRGLNEKLFF.

V usage is TRBV9 and J usage is TRBJ1-6; possibly TRBD1 for D (6 bases). Germline CDR1 SGDLS, CDR2 YYNGEE. V dropped 4 bases and J dropped 0 bases, with 14 bases sitting between them. The CDR3 is 17 residues long. Here the CDR3 DNA reads TGTGCCAGCAGCTGGAACGACAGGAGCTCCTATAATTCACCCCTCCACTTT. Protein sequence: CASSWNDRSSYNSPLHF. The full variable domain, its missing parts supplied by reference TRBV9 and TRBJ1-6, is DSGVTQTPKHLITATGQRVTLRCSPRSGDLSVYWYQQSLDQGLQFLIQYYNGEERAKGNILERFSAQQFPDLHSELNLSSLELGDSALYFCASSWNDRSSYNSPLHFGNGTRLTVT.

This chain connects TRBV15 to TRBJ2-2; TRBD1 might be the D (5 bases). The CDR3 runs to 14 residues. Trimming took 3 bases from V and 5 from J, leaving 10 bases between them. The germline gives CDR1 LNHNV, CDR2 YYDKDF (reference sequence). Here the CDR3 DNA reads TGTGCCACCAGCAGCTATCAGGGAACCGGGGAGCTGTTTTTT. It yields the protein CATSSYQGTGELFF.

The V and J genes are TRBV15 and TRBJ1-1, with D possibly TRBD1 on 6 matching bases. This CDR3 comprises 15 residues. Germline V gives CDR1 LNHNV, CDR2 YYDKDF (reference sequence). Trimming removed 0 bases from V and 5 bases from J, with 13 bases in between. The CDR3 is CATSRDLGAGTEAFF. The CDR3, as DNA: TGTGCCACCAGCAGAGATTTGGGGGCTGGGACTGAAGCTTTCTTT.

This clone was counted only a few times. The V and J genes are TRBV27 and TRBJ1-1; 8 bases are a match to TRBD1. This CDR3 comprises 14 residues. After removal of 6 bases from V and 1 base from J, the junction contained 4 bases not matched to a gene. Looked up from germline, CDR1 is MNHEY and CDR2 is SMNVEV (reference sequence). DNA of the CDR3: TGTGCCAGCAGACCAGGGGGCTGGAACACTGAAGCTTTCTTT. It is translated as CASRPGGWNTEAFF.

About this clone: The sample holds other DNA sequences that translate to the same CDR3. The chain links TRBV19 to TRBJ2-3; 7 bases align to TRBD2. The CDR3 is 15 residues long. In germline, CDR1 is LNHDA, CDR2 SQIVND (reference sequence). Trimming took 3 bases from V and 0 from J; bases not matched to a gene: 3. CDR3 nucleotides: TGTGCCAGTAGTATCGGGGGGATTAGCACAGATACGCAGTATTTT. This encodes CASSIGGISTDTQYF.

This clone has only one observation. The rearrangement uses TRBV14 and TRBJ2-7; 11 bases fit TRBD2. Per germline, CDR1 SGHDN and CDR2 FVKESK. This CDR3 spans 15 amino acids. V trimming: 4 bases; J trimming: 7 bases; junction bases outside the gene matches: 9. Written as DNA, the CDR3 is TGTGCCAGCAGCCGATATAGCGGGGGGGCAGGAGAGCAGTACTTC. Encoded protein: CASSRYSGGAGEQYF.

The rearrangement joins TRBV19 to TRBJ1-6; 10 bases line up with TRBD1. V was clipped by 3 bases and J by 5 bases; unmatched bases: 4. Germline CDR1 and CDR2: LNHDA and SQIVND (reference sequence). This CDR3 contains 16 residues. The CDR3 DNA reads as TGTGCCAGTAGTATGGGACAGGGGTTCGATAATTCACCCCTCCACTTT. Protein sequence: CASSMGQGFDNSPLHF.